This TCR beta chain is from a study of cytomegalovirus exposure and HLA in healthy donors. Sequenced by immunoSEQ multiplex PCR; TCRdb stores in-frame clones only, minus some. The repertoire holds over 250,000 clones, with approximately 90% as singletons. The CDR3 length is 13 residues. The germline gives CDR1 LGHNA, CDR2 YSLEER. V was cut by 0 bases and J by 9 bases, with 9 bases left in between. The sequencing sample was made of PBMCs. The sequence derives from a woman in her thirties in good health and CMV-seropositive. The rearrangement joins TRBV4-3 to TRBJ2-1; no reliable D call. CDR3 loop: CASSQEFFTEQFF. The CDR3 nucleotides read TGCGCCAGCAGCCAAGAATTTTTCACTGAGCAGTTCTTC.